The 13 T cell receptor beta chains below all came from one sample that was sequenced in a study of T cells in Graves' hyperthyroidism and ophthalmopathy. The CDR3 regions of TCR beta were amplified from RNA transcripts. The HTBI primer set was used in a first-round RT-PCR of the TCR CDR3. MiXCR, run by TCRdb on the multiplex PCR reads, gives a single entry per CDR3 protein. The sample carries 400,000 to 550,000 distinct CDR3 sequences, approximately 15% recorded once. The specimen was blood. The source is a woman aged 18-29 years with Graves' hyperthyroidism.

This clonotype was picked up a small number of times. The rearrangement uses TRBV10-3 and TRBJ1-4; no reliable D call. Germline lookup yields CDR1 ENHRY and CDR2 SYGVKD. Trimming removed 8 bases at V and 2 bases at J, with 15 bases between. The length of the CDR3 is 15 residues. CDR3 sequence: CAIGRSGATNEKLFF. CDR3 coding DNA: TGTGCCATCGGGAGGTCAGGAGCGACTAATGAAAAACTGTTTTTT.

Comment on this clonotype: A much larger clone differs from this one at a single base, so this may be a read error. CDR3 in amino acids: CASSNPWVKYADTQYF. The CDR3 DNA reads TGTGCCAGCAGCAACCCATGGGTCAAATATGCAGATACGCAGTATTTT. This sequence joins TRBV25-1 and TRBJ2-3; D is ambiguous. The CDR3 has 16 residues. Trimming cost V 6 bases and J 4 bases, with 20 bases left between them. The V gene's germline CDR1 is MGHDK and CDR2 SYGVNS.

This clonotype was seen many times. This rearrangement joins TRBV15 to TRBJ2-1; a weak D match, TRBD2 (5 bases). V was pared by 0 bases and J by 9 bases, with 12 bases between. There are 14 residues in the CDR3. Germline CDR1 and CDR2: LNHNV and YYDKDF (reference sequence). The CDR3 region is CATSRDHDYGEQFF. The DNA for the CDR3 is TGTGCCACCAGCAGAGATCACGACTACGGTGAGCAGTTCTTC.

The V call is TRBV12-3 or TRBV12-4, the J call TRBJ2-3, with D perhaps TRBD2 (5 bases). Trimming stripped 3 bases from V and 0 bases from J, with 7 bases between. This CDR3 spans 14 amino acids. CDR3 loop: CASSFRRSTDTQYF. CDR3 sequence (DNA): TGTGCCAGCAGTTTTCGGAGGAGCACAGATACGCAGTATTTT.

This chain connects TRBV6-1 to TRBJ1-2; D is possibly TRBD1 (6 bases). CDR1 MNHNS and CDR2 SASEGT come from the germline V gene. The CDR3 runs 13 residues. Trimming took off 6 bases at V and 12 bases at J, with 20 bases between the two ends. CDR3 sequence: CASRPPDRLMDTF. For the CDR3, the DNA is TGTGCCAGCAGACCACCGGACAGATTGATGGACACCTTC.

The table lists this clonotype with many counts. This chain joins TRBV13 and TRBJ2-3; 7 nucleotides match TRBD1. The junction had 3 bases not matched to a gene; V was cut back by 6 bases and J by 0 bases. This CDR3 comprises 14 residues. The V gene's germline CDR1 is PRHDT and CDR2 FYEKMQ (reference sequence). DNA of the CDR3: TGTGCCAGCAGGAAACAGGGGAGCACAGATACGCAGTATTTT. It is translated as CASRKQGSTDTQYF.

This clonotype occurred many times. This chain links TRBV30 with TRBJ1-2; D gene unclear. The germline gives CDR1 GTSNPN, CDR2 SVGIG (reference sequence). The CDR3 has 12 residues. V was pared by 2 bases and J by 4 bases, with 8 bases between. CDR3: CAWSRSGYGYTF. The DNA of the CDR3 is TGTGCCTGGAGTAGGTCAGGCTATGGCTACACCTTC.

The chain is built from TRBV20-1 and TRBJ2-1, with 9 bases lining up with TRBD2. The CDR3 has 14 residues. V lost 6 bases and J lost 8; bases outside the gene matches: 11. Germline CDR1 and CDR2: DFQATT and SNEGSKA (reference sequence). CDR3 sequence (DNA): TGCAGTGCAATCCTTAGCGGGAGTAGAGATGAGCAGTTCTTC. Protein sequence: CSAILSGSRDEQFF.

The table lists this clonotype with many counts. The CDR3 loop reads CASSQPGQGGHEQYF. CDR3 DNA sequence: TGTGCCAGCTCACAGCCGGGACAGGGGGGTCACGAGCAGTACTTC. This chain links TRBV18 with TRBJ2-7, with 11 bases lining up with TRBD1. Germline V lookup: CDR1 KGHSH, CDR2 LQKENI. The CDR3 has 15 residues. The V gene end was trimmed by 4 bases and the J gene end by 5 bases; junction bases not matched to a gene: 7.

This rearrangement joins TRBV19 to TRBJ2-7; TRBD2 matches 14 bases. Trimming took 3 bases from V and 3 from J; bases not matched to a gene: 10. Looked up from germline, CDR1 is LNHDA and CDR2 is SQIVND (reference sequence). The CDR3 contains 18 residues. Written as DNA, the CDR3 is TGTGCCAGTAGTATGGCGACTAGCGGGAGGGCAATCGGCTACGAGCAGTACTTC. Its translation is CASSMATSGRAIGYEQYF. Full variable domain (rest looked up from reference TRBV19 and TRBJ2-7): DGGITQSPKYLFRKEGQNVTLSCEQNLNHDAMYWYRQDPGQGLRLIYYSQIVNDFQKGDIAEGYSVSREKKESFPLTVTSAQKNPTAFYLCASSMATSGRAIGYEQYFGPGTRLTVT.

There are a few counts of this clonotype. This chain uses TRBV9 with TRBJ2-3; 9 bases match TRBD2. V was clipped by 3 bases and J by 7 bases; unmatched bases: 9. Germline V lookup: CDR1 SGDLS, CDR2 YYNGEE. There are 15 residues in the CDR3. This chain's CDR3 is CASSADFAGGYTQYF. For the CDR3, the DNA is TGTGCCAGCAGCGCCGACTTCGCGGGAGGGTATACGCAGTATTTT.

This clonotype showed up many times. The genes are TRBV6-5 and TRBJ2-7; 8 bases align to TRBD2. The V and J ends lost 4 bases and 4 bases, in that order; junction bases with no gene match: 9. Germline V lookup: CDR1 MNHEY, CDR2 SVGAGI. The CDR3 totals 15 residues. Here the CDR3 reads CASSSGTRRLYEQYF. The DNA of the CDR3 is TGTGCCAGCAGTTCTGGGACTAGGCGATTGTACGAGCAGTACTTC.

In its sample, this clonotype was seen many times. The chain couples TRBV2 to TRBJ2-2, with 12 bases identical to TRBD2. V lost 4 bases and J lost 4; bases outside the gene matches: 7. The CDR3 totals 17 residues. Germline CDR1 reads SNHLY; CDR2 reads FYNNEI. CDR3 bases: TGTGCCAGCAGTGCGACTAGCGGGAGCTTGGGCACCGGGGAGCTGTTTTTT. Its protein product is CASSATSGSLGTGELFF.